The 20 T cell receptor beta chains given below trace back to one sample, sequenced in a study of cytomegalovirus exposure and HLA in healthy donors. Amplification used 60 Vbeta primers and 13 Jbeta primers. Repertoires were generated with immunoSEQ multiplex PCR, while TCRdb's copy carries only in-frame clones and drops some. The sample lists roughly 78,000 clones; about 60% were seen once. The sequenced sample consisted of PBMCs. Every receptor here comes from a man aged 25 to 40 in good health and CMV-seropositive.

This clone was recorded only once. The chain employs TRBV4-1 and TRBJ2-6, with 7 bases matching TRBD1. V lost 4 bases, J lost 1 base, and 1 base stayed unmatched. The germline CDR1 and CDR2 sequences are MGHRA and YSYEKL. This CDR3 has 15 amino acids. CDR3 in amino acids: CASSPQGSGANVLTF. CDR3 DNA sequence: TGCGCCAGCAGCCCACAGGGGTCTGGGGCCAACGTCCTGACTTTC.

The chain links TRBV6-5 to TRBJ2-2; maybe TRBD2 (6 bases). V was cut by 7 bases and J by 0 bases, with 12 bases left in between. There are 15 residues in the CDR3. Germline V CDR1 and CDR2: MNHEY, SVGAGI. The CDR3 nucleotides read TGTGCCAGCACTCGGACTAACGCGAACACCGGGGAGCTGTTTTTT. Encoded protein: CASTRTNANTGELFF.

The chain uses TRBV30 and TRBJ2-1; TRBD2 matches at 7 bases. V shed 0 bases, J shed 6 bases, and the junction held 5 bases outside the gene matches. The germline V gene has CDR1 GTSNPN and CDR2 SVGIG (reference sequence). This CDR3 spans 14 amino acids. The CDR3 here is CAWSVDGGINEQFF. In DNA, the CDR3 is TGTGCCTGGAGTGTGGACGGGGGGATCAATGAGCAGTTCTTC.

This sequence joins TRBV29-1 and TRBJ2-7, with 8 bases lining up with TRBD1. CDR3 length: 13 residues. V shed 7 bases, J shed 1 base, and the junction held 6 bases outside the gene matches. Germline CDR1 and CDR2: SQVTM and ANQGSEA. CDR3 DNA sequence: TGCAGCGCCCTGACAGGGGAGTCCTACGAGCAGTACTTC. Its protein product is CSALTGESYEQYF.

The V and J genes are TRBV2 and TRBJ2-2; D may be TRBD2 (5 bases). CDR3 length equals 15 residues. The germline gives CDR1 SNHLY, CDR2 FYNNEI. Between the trimmed V and J ends, which lost 4 bases and 0 bases, there was a span of 9 bases. In DNA, the CDR3 is TGTGCCAGCAGTGTAGAGGGTACGAACACCGGGGAGCTGTTTTTT. Translating gives CASSVEGTNTGELFF.

This chain links TRBV7-9 with TRBJ1-5, with a tentative D call TRBD1 (6 bases). This CDR3 is built from 14 residues. V was cut by 5 bases and J by 4 bases, with 12 bases left in between. Germline V gene sequence: CDR1 SEHNR, CDR2 FQNEAQ (reference sequence). The CDR3 here is CASSQGGQNQPQHF. The CDR3 DNA sequence: TGTGCCAGCAGCCAAGGGGGTCAAAATCAGCCCCAGCATTTT.

This clone has a single count. V is TRBV5-4 and J is TRBJ2-1; perhaps TRBD2 as D (6 bases). Trimming removed 7 bases from V and 0 bases from J, with 17 bases in between. From germline, CDR1 is SGHNT and CDR2 YYREEE (reference sequence). This CDR3 is 16 amino acids long. The CDR3 sequence: CASAPRTGSSYNEQFF. The DNA of the CDR3 is TGTGCCAGCGCCCCCCGGACCGGGAGCTCCTACAATGAGCAGTTCTTC.

V is TRBV19 and J is TRBJ2-5, with D maybe TRBD1 (6 bases). CDR1 is LNHDA, CDR2 SQIVND, per germline (reference sequence). The length of the CDR3 is 13 residues. Trimming took off 4 bases at V and 1 base at J, with 7 bases between the two ends. The CDR3: CASSKDSQETQYF. DNA of the CDR3: TGTGCCAGTAGTAAGGACAGCCAAGAGACCCAGTACTTC.

This clone was seen a few times. CDR3 coding DNA: TGTGCCAGTAGTATAAGTCTGACAGGGAGCTCCTACAATGAGCAGTTCTTC. Translated: CASSISLTGSSYNEQFF. J is TRBJ2-1 and V is TRBV19; TRBD1 agrees at 7 bases. There are 17 residues in the CDR3. CDR1 LNHDA and CDR2 SQIVND come from the germline V gene (reference sequence). The ends lost 2 bases at V and 0 bases at J; junction bases unmatched: 7.

The chain has TRBV5-1 and TRBJ2-5, with D perhaps matching TRBD1 (6 bases). Germline CDR1 reads SGHRS; CDR2 reads YFSETQ. This CDR3 is 16 amino acids long. V was clipped by 4 bases and J by 7 bases, with 23 bases between them. CDR3 sequence reads: CASSRPGQLDPRTQYF. The CDR3, as DNA: TGCGCCAGCAGCAGACCTGGACAGTTAGACCCCAGGACCCAGTACTTC.

This clone was counted between two and nine times. This chain uses TRBV6-1 with TRBJ1-5, with 7 nucleotides matching TRBD1. This CDR3 comprises 13 residues. The germline V gene has CDR1 MNHNS and CDR2 SASEGT. With V trimmed by 9 bases and J by 3 bases, 5 bases remained unmatched. The CDR3 DNA follows: TGTGCCAGTTCGGGACAGCCCAATCAGCCCCAGCATTTT. Amino acids: CASSGQPNQPQHF.

The chain is built from TRBV11-3 and TRBJ2-5; 7 bases are a match to TRBD2. Germline CDR1 and CDR2: SGHNT and YENEEA. This CDR3 contains 14 residues. With V trimmed by 5 bases and J by 1 base, 4 bases remained unmatched. CDR3 amino acids: CASSIWGGQETQYF. The CDR3 bases are TGTGCCAGCAGCATTTGGGGGGGCCAAGAGACCCAGTACTTC.

The gene calls are TRBV6-5 and TRBJ1-1, with D possibly matching TRBD1 (5 bases). The CDR3 has 14 amino acids. CDR1 and CDR2 from the germline V gene are MNHEY and SVGAGI. V was cut by 7 bases and J by 1 base, with 13 bases left in between. The CDR3 region has the DNA TGTGCCAGCAATTCGCCAACAGGGAACACTGAAGCTTTCTTT. Translated: CASNSPTGNTEAFF.

CDR3 bases: TGTGCCAGCAGCGCAGACCAAGAGACCCAGTACTTC. This codes for CASSADQETQYF. V and J are TRBV7-3 and TRBJ2-5; D gene uncertain. Germline CDR1 SGHTA, CDR2 FQGTGA. V was cut by 5 bases and J by 0 bases, with 4 bases left in between. This CDR3 region has 12 residues.

This chain links TRBV7-9 with TRBJ1-3; the D is unclear. The length of the CDR3 is 15 residues. Trimming left V 1 base short and J 4 bases short, with 11 bases between. CDR1 and CDR2 from the germline V gene are SEHNR and FQNEAQ (reference sequence). CDR3 sequence: CASSLDRELGNTIYF. The CDR3, as DNA: TGTGCCAGCAGCTTAGATCGAGAGCTAGGAAACACCATATATTTT.

The table lists this clone with a count of one. The genes are TRBV27 and TRBJ2-5, with 11 positions matching TRBD2. The J call is in doubt because the DNA end fits TRBJ2-7 better. Looked up from germline, CDR1 is MNHEY and CDR2 is SMNVEV (reference sequence). The CDR3 contains 15 residues. The CDR3 is CASSLRPSGRYEQYF. The CDR3 nucleotides are TGTGCCAGCAGTTTAAGGCCTAGCGGGAGGTACGAGCAGTACTTC.

In its sample, this clone was seen a few times. The chain joins TRBV5-6 to TRBJ1-5; the D is unclear. Germline CDR1 and CDR2: SGHDT and YYEEEE. Trimming took off 0 bases at V and 5 bases at J, with 9 bases between the two ends. The CDR3 is made up of 14 amino acids. The CDR3 loop reads CASSLGLGYQPQHF. DNA for the CDR3: TGTGCCAGCAGCTTGGGTCTCGGGTATCAGCCCCAGCATTTT.

This clone was picked up a small number of times. The chain links TRBV5-4 to TRBJ2-2; 11 nucleotides match TRBD1. V trimming: 4 bases; J trimming: 4 bases; junction bases outside the gene matches: 6. The CDR3 consists of 16 residues. Germline lookup yields CDR1 SGHNT and CDR2 YYREEE (reference sequence). CDR3 DNA: TGTGCCAGCAGCCCTTGGACAGGGGGCACCACCGGGGAGCTGTTTTTT. It translates to CASSPWTGGTTGELFF.

J is TRBJ2-1 and V is TRBV28, with 14 bases identical to TRBD2. Germline values: CDR1 MDHEN, CDR2 SYDVKM. The CDR3 runs to 15 residues. J gave up 7 bases and V 6 bases, and 5 bases lay outside the gene matches. The CDR3 loop is CASRLTSGRENEQFF. CDR3 bases: TGTGCCAGCAGGCTGACTAGCGGGAGGGAGAATGAGCAGTTCTTC. The whole variable domain, filled in from reference TRBV28 and TRBJ2-1, reads DVKVTQSSRYLVKRTGEKVFLECVQDMDHENMFWYRQDPGLGLRLIYFSYDVKMKEKGDIPEGYSVSREKKERFSLILESASTNQTSMYLCASRLTSGRENEQFFGPGTRLTVL.

The V call is TRBV11-2, the J call TRBJ2-1; D possibly corresponds to TRBD1 (6 bases). CDR3 length: 14 residues. Deletions cut 2 bases from V and 12 bases from J, with 17 bases between. Germline CDR1 is SGHAT and CDR2 is FQNNGV. CDR3 nucleotides: TGTGCCAGCAGCTTAAGCTGGAGTCAAGGGGGGCAGTTCTTC. It specifies CASSLSWSQGGQFF.